The 23 T cell receptor beta chains below were found in one sample sequenced in a study of blood T cell repertoires in COVID-19. TCRdb's copy holds only in-frame clones and misses some; the assay was immunoSEQ multiplex PCR. The repertoire holds approximately 280,000 clones, with 85% to 90% as singletons. Sequencing used peripheral blood. The origin of the receptors is a man in his forties with acute or convalescent COVID-19.

This clone was detected once. V gene TRBV6-5 combines with J gene TRBJ1-1; D is ambiguous. This CDR3 has 15 amino acids. Germline V lookup: CDR1 MNHEY, CDR2 SVGAGI. Trimming took 6 bases from V and 5 from J, leaving 19 bases between them. CDR3 residues: CASRPTGGSGTEAFF. Here the CDR3 DNA reads TGTGCCAGCAGACCCACGGGAGGGAGTGGAACTGAAGCTTTCTTT.

The chain links TRBV7-2 to TRBJ2-5; D possibly corresponds to TRBD2 (6 bases). The CDR3 covers 13 residues. Germline V gene sequence: CDR1 SGHTA, CDR2 FQGNSA. Trimming pared 8 bases from V and 5 bases from J, leaving 15 bases between. CDR3 DNA sequence: TGTGCCAGCGGCGGGGTCCTAAGGGAGACCCAGTACTTC. It translates to CASGGVLRETQYF.

As DNA, the CDR3 is TGTGCCAGCAGTTTGGCAGCGGTCACAGATACGCAGTATTTT. Its translation: CASSLAAVTDTQYF. V usage is TRBV27 and J usage is TRBJ2-3; D is possibly TRBD2 (5 bases). In germline, CDR1 is MNHEY, CDR2 SMNVEV (reference sequence). The CDR3 is made up of 14 amino acids. Trimming took 3 bases from V and 2 from J, leaving 9 bases between them.

The count of this clone is one. The chain recombines TRBV10-1 with TRBJ2-3; D uncertain. CDR1 and CDR2 (germline): WNHNN, SYGVQD (reference sequence). Trimming removed 5 bases at V and 4 bases at J, with 13 bases between. The CDR3 has 14 amino acids. The CDR3, as DNA: TGCGCCAGCAGTCCGCGGCTGTACTCAGATACGCAGTATTTT. It encodes CASSPRLYSDTQYF.

The genes are TRBV3-1 (or the pseudogene TRBV3-2) and TRBJ2-1; 8 bases map to TRBD2. The CDR3 length is 15 residues. J gave up 3 bases and V 3 bases, and 4 bases lay outside the gene matches. The germline gives CDR1 LGHDT, CDR2 YNNKEL (reference sequence). The CDR3 region is CASSHVAGNYNEQFF. The DNA of the CDR3 is TGTGCCAGCAGCCATGTAGCGGGAAACTACAATGAGCAGTTCTTC.

V and J are TRBV4-2 and TRBJ1-2, with D perhaps TRBD1 (6 bases). The CDR3 spans 15 residues. Looked up from germline, CDR1 is LGHNA and CDR2 is YNFKEQ. The V and J ends lost 0 bases and 13 bases respectively, with 21 bases between them. CDR3 region: CASSQDQSGTRFCTF. DNA of the CDR3: TGTGCCAGCAGCCAAGATCAAAGCGGGACACGGTTTTGCACCTTC.

This sequence joins TRBV7-9 and TRBJ2-6, with D perhaps TRBD1 (5 bases). V lost 1 base and J lost 2, with 6 bases in between. Germline V gene data show CDR1 as SEHNR and CDR2 as FQNEAQ (reference sequence). This CDR3 is 15 amino acids long. The CDR3 region is CASSLDRPGANVLTF. CDR3 bases: TGTGCCAGCAGCTTAGACAGGCCTGGGGCCAACGTCCTGACTTTC.

This clone was picked up one time. The chain joins TRBV5-1 to TRBJ2-7; D remains unclear. CDR1 and CDR2 from the germline V gene are SGHRS and YFSETQ. The CDR3 totals 13 residues. V lost 7 bases and J lost 5, with 16 bases in between. CDR3 protein: CASSLPPGDEQYF. CDR3 DNA: TGCGCCAGCTCTTTACCCCCCGGAGACGAGCAGTACTTC.

V gene TRBV5-4 combines with J gene TRBJ1-3; D gene ambiguous. Trimming stripped 5 bases from V and 0 bases from J, with 9 bases between. This CDR3 is built from 14 residues. Germline V gene sequence: CDR1 SGHNT, CDR2 YYREEE (reference sequence). CDR3: CASRQQNSGNTIYF. CDR3 DNA sequence: TGTGCCAGCAGGCAACAGAACTCTGGAAACACCATATATTTT.

This sequence joins TRBV27 and TRBJ1-1; D is unresolved. This CDR3 region has 13 residues. V was shortened by 2 bases and J by 1 base, with 5 bases between the two germline ends. CDR1 MNHEY and CDR2 SMNVEV come from the germline V gene (reference sequence). The CDR3 protein is CASSLNTNTEAFF. The CDR3 DNA reads TGTGCCAGCAGTTTAAACACGAACACTGAAGCTTTCTTT.

The J gene is TRBJ2-3, the V gene TRBV7-2; 16 nucleotides align to TRBD2. V lost 0 bases, J lost 1 base, and 4 bases stayed unmatched. Germline V gene lookup returns CDR1 SGHTA and CDR2 FQGNSA. The CDR3 length is 19 residues. As DNA, the CDR3 is TGTGCCAGCAGCTTAGCTGGGACTAGCGGGGGGGCGGGCACAGATACGCAGTATTTT. Translation: CASSLAGTSGGAGTDTQYF.

CDR3: CASSWTGAEPQHF. Written as DNA, the CDR3 is TGTGCCAGCAGTTGGACAGGGGCTGAGCCCCAGCATTTT. The chain combines TRBV27 with TRBJ1-5; 9 positions agree with TRBD1. The junction had 3 bases not matched to a gene; V was cut back by 4 bases and J by 8 bases. The germline V gene has CDR1 MNHEY and CDR2 SMNVEV (reference sequence). The CDR3 is made up of 13 amino acids.

In nucleotides, the CDR3 is TGTGCCAGTAGTATGGGACAGGGCTTCTACGAGCAGTACTTC. Its protein product is CASSMGQGFYEQYF. The J gene is TRBJ2-7, the V gene TRBV19; 9 bases align to TRBD1. CDR1 is LNHDA, CDR2 SQIVND, per germline (reference sequence). This CDR3 is 14 amino acids long. With 3 bases clipped from V and 3 bases from J, the junction kept 3 bases outside the gene matches.

The gene calls are TRBV11-2 and TRBJ2-1; 9 nucleotides match TRBD2. The CDR3 has 16 residues. V shed 7 bases, J shed 3 bases, and the junction held 10 bases outside the gene matches. CDR1 is SGHAT and CDR2 is FQNNGV in the germline V gene. The CDR3 protein is CASTGAGGLIYNEQFF. DNA for the CDR3: TGTGCCAGCACCGGAGCGGGGGGTCTAATCTACAATGAGCAGTTCTTC.

The chain employs TRBV7-8 and TRBJ1-2; D is possibly TRBD1 (5 bases). V was cut by 10 bases and J by 0 bases, with 15 bases left in between. Germline assignment: CDR1 SGHVS and CDR2 FQNEAQ. This CDR3 spans 14 amino acids. The CDR3 region is CATQVTEANYGYTF. CDR3 DNA: TGTGCCACCCAAGTGACAGAAGCTAACTATGGCTACACCTTC.

This rearrangement joins TRBV19 to TRBJ1-2; D might be TRBD1 (6 bases). The V gene lost 5 bases and the J gene lost 2 bases, with 15 bases spanning the gap. This CDR3 spans 15 amino acids. Germline CDR1 LNHDA, CDR2 SQIVND (reference sequence). CDR3: CASSAHREGNYGYTF. CDR3 nucleotide sequence: TGTGCCAGTAGTGCCCACAGGGAAGGCAACTATGGCTACACCTTC.

V and J are TRBV10-2 and TRBJ1-6, with a possible D match to TRBD1 (6 bases). The CDR3 is 13 residues long. Germline V CDR1 and CDR2: WSHSY, SAAADI. Trimming removed 7 bases from V and 4 bases from J, with 8 bases in between. CDR3 in amino acids: CASTGQYNSPLHF. The CDR3 DNA reads TGCGCCAGCACCGGACAGTATAATTCACCCCTCCACTTT.

This clone was counted once. The chain links TRBV12-3 or TRBV12-4 to TRBJ2-3; D is unresolved. V lost 4 bases, J lost 8 bases, and 13 bases lay in between. The CDR3 sequence is 13 residues long. CDR3: CASSSHLGGTQYF. The CDR3 nucleotides are TGTGCCAGCAGTTCCCACCTAGGCGGTACGCAGTATTTT.

The chain combines TRBV7-2 with TRBJ1-4; 9 bases align to TRBD1. J gave up 7 bases and V 5 bases, and 5 bases lay outside the gene matches. The CDR3 covers 14 residues. The germline V gene has CDR1 SGHTA and CDR2 FQGNSA. CDR3 DNA: TGTGCCAGCAGCCGGGGACAGGGAGGTGAAAAACTGTTTTTT. It encodes CASSRGQGGEKLFF.

The chain is built from TRBV5-5 and TRBJ2-5; 7 bases agree with TRBD1. CDR1 is SGHKS and CDR2 is YYEKEE in the germline V gene (reference sequence). Trimming at V came to 5 bases and at J to 2 bases, leaving 9 bases not matched to a gene. CDR3 length equals 15 residues. The CDR3 coding sequence is TGTGCCAGCAGTGTCTGGACAGGTCCTCAAGAGACCCAGTACTTC. Its translation: CASSVWTGPQETQYF.

The chain employs TRBV7-2 and TRBJ2-1; a weak D match, TRBD1 (6 bases). The V and J ends lost 6 bases and 0 bases respectively, with 9 bases between them. The CDR3 loop spans 14 amino acids. Germline V gene lookup returns CDR1 SGHTA and CDR2 FQGNSA. The DNA of the CDR3 is TGTGCCAGCAGTTCGGACAGCTCCTACAATGAGCAGTTCTTC. Residues: CASSSDSSYNEQFF.

J is TRBJ2-7 and V is TRBV11-2; no reliable D call. From germline, CDR1 is SGHAT and CDR2 FQNNGV. V shed 0 bases and J shed 0 bases, with 6 bases lying between them. The CDR3 runs to 14 residues. CDR3 sequence (DNA): TGTGCCAGCAGCTTAGATCCCAGCTCCTACGAGCAGTACTTC. Amino acid sequence: CASSLDPSSYEQYF.

The CDR3 DNA sequence: TGTGCCAGCAGCGTGCGCAGGTCTGGGGCCAACGTCCTGACTTTC. It yields the protein CASSVRRSGANVLTF. The chain uses TRBV11-2 and TRBJ2-6; no firm D call. The germline gives CDR1 SGHAT, CDR2 FQNNGV. Trimming left V 5 bases short and J 1 base short, with 9 bases between. The CDR3 contains 15 residues.